This entry describes one T cell receptor beta chain. Trimming took 7 bases from V and 8 from J; bases not matched to a gene: 9. The CDR3 length is 13 residues. CDR1 and CDR2 from the germline V gene are LNHDA and SQIVND (reference sequence). The sample is drawn from a study of T cell changes during pregnancy in multiple sclerosis. The repertoire was sequenced with immunoSEQ multiplex PCR; TCRdb's copy has only in-frame clones and lacks some. The sample carries about 71,000 clones, 90% to 95% recorded once. This chain uses TRBV19 with TRBJ1-2; TRBD1 matches 8 bases. The source is a female donor with multiple sclerosis, enrolled in a pregnancy study. The material was peripheral blood, obtained in the third trimester of pregnancy. CDR3 in amino acids: CASTSDRAQGYTF. The CDR3 DNA reads TGTGCCAGTACCTCGGACAGGGCACAAGGCTACACCTTC.